A selection of T cell receptor beta chains follows, all from one sample in a study of blood T cell repertoires in COVID-19. Profiled with immunoSEQ multiplex PCR; TCRdb holds only in-frame clones, not every one. The sample lists around 140,000 clones, around 88% occurring once. The sample was peripheral blood. These TCRs come from a human donor in a cohort sampled during active COVID-19. Both conserved end residues are part of each CDR3. Fields, in order: V gene, J gene, D gene, clone size, CDR3 protein, CDR3 DNA. D genes are given only for firm matches. Size values are once, few and many counts, or a class for expanded clones, and some rows have none.

v_gene: TRBV19; j_gene: TRBJ2-2; d_gene: NA; abundance: NA; CDR3aa: CASRAANTGELFF; CDR3nt: TGTGCCAGTAGGGCCGCGAACACCGGGGAGCTGTTTTTT
v_gene: TRBV25-1; j_gene: TRBJ1-2; d_gene: NA; abundance: NA; CDR3aa: CASSPREHYGYTF; CDR3nt: TGTGCCAGCAGTCCCCGGGAACACTATGGCTACACCTTC
v_gene: TRBV11-2; j_gene: TRBJ1-5; d_gene: TRBD1; abundance: NA; CDR3aa: CASSLGTGGQPQHF; CDR3nt: TGTGCCAGCAGCCTAGGGACAGGGGGCCAGCCCCAGCATTTT
v_gene: TRBV5-1; j_gene: TRBJ1-2; d_gene: NA; abundance: once; CDR3aa: CASSLEGTINYGYTF; CDR3nt: TGCGCCAGCAGCTTGGAGGGGACAATTAACTATGGCTACACCTTC
v_gene: TRBV7-8; j_gene: TRBJ2-7; d_gene: TRBD2; abundance: NA; CDR3aa: CASSFEAGLSYEQYF; CDR3nt: TGTGCCAGCAGCTTTGAAGCGGGGCTTTCCTACGAGCAGTACTTC
v_gene: TRBV18; j_gene: TRBJ1-1; d_gene: NA; abundance: few; CDR3aa: CASVQNTEAFF; CDR3nt: TGTGCCAGCGTTCAGAACACTGAAGCTTTCTTT
v_gene: TRBV19; j_gene: TRBJ2-3; d_gene: TRBD1; abundance: NA; CDR3aa: CASSLTGATDTQYF; CDR3nt: TGTGCCAGTAGTCTAACAGGGGCCACAGATACGCAGTATTTT
v_gene: TRBV6-5; j_gene: TRBJ1-5; d_gene: TRBD1; abundance: NA; CDR3aa: CASSFSGGGQPQHF; CDR3nt: TGTGCCAGCAGTTTTTCAGGGGGCGGTCAGCCCCAGCATTTT
v_gene: TRBV3-1/TRBV3-2; j_gene: TRBJ2-3; d_gene: NA; abundance: NA; CDR3aa: CASSQPGGVYTDTQYF; CDR3nt: TGTGCCAGCAGCCAACCGGGGGGCGTATACACAGATACGCAGTATTTT
v_gene: TRBV20-1; j_gene: TRBJ2-2; d_gene: NA; abundance: NA; CDR3aa: CSASRGLPGELFF; CDR3nt: TGCAGTGCTAGTAGAGGGCTGCCCGGGGAGCTGTTTTTT
v_gene: TRBV7-2; j_gene: TRBJ1-2; d_gene: NA; abundance: NA; CDR3aa: CASSPATDYGYTF; CDR3nt: TGTGCCAGCAGCCCAGCGACAGACTATGGCTACACCTTC
v_gene: TRBV7-9; j_gene: TRBJ2-5; d_gene: NA; abundance: few; CDR3aa: CASSLRGQETQYF; CDR3nt: TGTGCCAGCAGCTTGAGAGGTCAAGAGACCCAGTACTTC
v_gene: TRBV7-2; j_gene: TRBJ1-6; d_gene: NA; abundance: NA; CDR3aa: CASSLEPLGLLHF; CDR3nt: TGTGCCAGCAGCTTAGAGCCACTCGGTCTCCTCCACTTT
v_gene: TRBV7-9; j_gene: TRBJ2-1; d_gene: NA; abundance: few; CDR3aa: CASSPPKPESSYNEQFF; CDR3nt: TGTGCCAGCAGCCCCCCGAAGCCGGAGAGCTCCTACAATGAGCAGTTCTTC
v_gene: TRBV18; j_gene: TRBJ2-5; d_gene: NA; abundance: NA; CDR3aa: CASSERSGQETQYF; CDR3nt: TGTGCCAGCTCCGAGAGGAGCGGCCAAGAGACCCAGTACTTC
v_gene: TRBV12-3/TRBV12-4; j_gene: TRBJ1-6; d_gene: NA; abundance: NA; CDR3aa: CASSQNNSPLHF; CDR3nt: TGTGCCAGCAGCCAGAATAATTCACCCCTCCACTTT
v_gene: TRBV2; j_gene: TRBJ2-3; d_gene: NA; abundance: once; CDR3aa: CASSKGVNTDTQYF; CDR3nt: TGTGCCAGCAGCAAGGGGGTCAACACAGATACGCAGTATTTT